A selection of T cell receptor beta chains follows, all from one sample in a study of HIV-infected patients and healthy controls. TCRdb re-called the 5' RACE reads through MiXCR, storing one row per CDR3 protein. The sample yields roughly 14,000 distinct CDR3 sequences, roughly 7.7% seen once. The sample was blood. These receptors all stem from an adult in good health. Both conserved end residues are part of each CDR3. The D gene is left open where the match is weak. Size is stated for part of the rows, as once, few or many counts, or as a class when the clone is expanded.

v_gene	d_gene	j_gene	abundance	CDR3aa	CDR3nt
TRBV30	-	TRBJ2-7	many	CAWSPPANGVEQYF	TGTGCCTGGAGTCCCCCCGCGAATGGGGTTGAGCAGTACTTC
TRBV5-4	-	TRBJ2-5	many	CASSFRDGVRETQYF	TGTGCCAGCAGCTTCCGGGACGGAGTTCGAGAGACCCAGTACTTC
TRBV12-3/TRBV12-4	-	TRBJ1-3	many	CASSSGGGSGNTIYF	TGTGCCAGCAGTTCGGGCGGTGGCTCTGGAAACACCATATATTTT
TRBV20-1	TRBD2	TRBJ2-5	-	CSARLAGVLETQYF	TGCAGTGCTAGACTAGCGGGGGTTCTAGAGACCCAGTACTTC
TRBV11-1	-	TRBJ2-1	many	CASSFRYNEQFF	TGTGCCAGCAGCTTTAGGTACAATGAGCAGTTCTTC
TRBV7-6	-	TRBJ2-3	medium-sized	CASTLGAGTDTQYF	TGTGCCAGCACCCTAGGAGCAGGCACAGATACGCAGTATTTT
TRBV6-1	-	TRBJ1-1	medium-sized	CASSEALDTEAFF	TGTGCCAGCAGTGAAGCGTTAGACACTGAAGCTTTCTTT
TRBV12-3/TRBV12-4	-	TRBJ1-1	many	CASSAQGTVGNTEAFF	TGTGCCAGCAGTGCCCAGGGGACTGTGGGGAACACTGAAGCTTTCTTT
TRBV18	TRBD1	TRBJ2-6	-	CASSTDRVGANVLTF	TGTGCCAGCTCAACGGACAGGGTTGGGGCCAACGTCCTGACTTTC
TRBV7-3	TRBD1	TRBJ2-1	medium-sized	CASSWTGLPYNEQFF	TGTGCCAGCAGCTGGACAGGGTTGCCCTACAATGAGCAGTTCTTC
TRBV12-3/TRBV12-4	TRBD1	TRBJ1-5	few	CASSTGTASNQPQHF	TGTGCCAGCAGTACCGGGACAGCCAGCAATCAGCCCCAGCATTTT
TRBV6-1	-	TRBJ2-6	many	CASSFEGFSGANVLTF	TGTGCCAGCAGTTTCGAGGGGTTCTCTGGGGCCAACGTCCTGACTTTC
TRBV4-3	-	TRBJ1-3	many	CASSQDYGHFSGNTIYF	TGCGCCAGCAGCCAAGATTACGGTCACTTCTCTGGAAACACCATATATTTT
TRBV5-5	-	TRBJ1-1	many	CASSFPLQGRLNTEAFF	TGTGCCAGCAGCTTTCCCTTACAGGGACGGCTGAACACTGAAGCTTTCTTT
TRBV29-1	-	TRBJ2-1	many	CSVRVAAGSYNEQFF	TGCAGCGTACGGGTAGCGGCAGGGTCCTACAATGAGCAGTTCTTC
TRBV18	TRBD1	TRBJ1-2	medium-sized	CASSPGQGYGYTF	TGTGCCAGCTCACCTGGACAGGGCTATGGCTACACCTTC
TRBV29-1	-	TRBJ2-3	medium-sized	CSTQSGDTQYF	TGCAGCACCCAAAGTGGAGATACGCAGTATTTT
TRBV6-2/TRBV6-3	TRBD1	TRBJ2-5	many	CASTYGGTGGETQYF	TGTGCCAGCACCTACGGCGGGACAGGGGGCGAGACCCAGTACTTC
TRBV7-2	TRBD1	TRBJ2-6	few	CASSPQGTRDRGFSGANVLTF	TGTGCCAGCAGCCCACAAGGGACCCGGGACAGGGGTTTTTCTGGGGCCAACGTCCTGACTTTC
TRBV6-5	TRBD2	TRBJ2-1	few	CASTSLAGNGEQFF	TGTGCCAGCACCAGTCTAGCGGGAAATGGTGAGCAGTTCTTC
TRBV12-3/TRBV12-4	-	TRBJ2-7	-	CASGRRGSYEQYF	TGTGCCAGCGGCCGGCGGGGCTCCTACGAGCAGTACTTC
TRBV6-2/TRBV6-3	-	TRBJ2-7	-	CASRYGLQMLREHYF	TGTGCCAGCAGATATGGACTTCAGATGTTGAGAGAGCATTACTTC
TRBV12-3/TRBV12-4	-	TRBJ1-2	many	CASSFRDDLNYGYTF	TGTGCCAGCAGTTTCCGCGACGATCTCAACTATGGCTACACCTTC
TRBV20-1	-	TRBJ2-1	many	CSARADGSSYNEQFF	TGCAGTGCTAGAGCGGACGGAAGCTCCTACAATGAGCAGTTCTTC
TRBV20-1	-	TRBJ2-1	medium-sized	CSATLRGVGTDEQFF	TGCAGTGCTACCTTAAGGGGAGTCGGTACGGATGAGCAGTTCTTC
TRBV6-5	TRBD1	TRBJ1-1	many	CASSYSQGVKNTEAFF	TGTGCCAGCAGTTACTCCCAGGGGGTAAAGAACACTGAAGCTTTCTTT
TRBV2	-	TRBJ1-4	-	CASTAQGLGEKLFF	TGTGCCAGCACGGCGCAGGGGCTAGGTGAAAAACTGTTTTTT
TRBV11-2	-	TRBJ2-1	many	CASSLTAPDNEQFF	TGTGCCAGCAGCTTAACAGCCCCCGACAATGAGCAGTTCTTC
TRBV4-3	-	TRBJ2-7	medium-sized	CASSQGVRAGYEQYF	TGCGCCAGCAGCCAAGGTGTGAGGGCAGGATACGAGCAGTACTTC
TRBV20-1	-	TRBJ1-5	many	CSARASEGGQPQHF	TGCAGTGCTAGAGCCTCCGAGGGCGGTCAGCCCCAGCATTTT
TRBV7-2	-	TRBJ1-6	many	CASSGDSYNSPLHF	TGTGCCAGCAGCGGTGACTCCTATAATTCACCCCTCCACTTT
TRBV7-2	-	TRBJ2-5	many	CASSNRETQYF	TGTGCCAGCAGCAACCGGGAGACCCAGTACTTC
TRBV11-3	TRBD2	TRBJ2-3	medium-sized	CASKPGGSTDTQYF	TGTGCCAGCAAGCCGGGAGGCAGCACAGATACGCAGTATTTT
TRBV28	TRBD1	TRBJ2-1	many	CASSLGQGVREQFF	TGTGCCAGCAGTTTGGGACAGGGCGTTAGGGAGCAGTTCTTC
TRBV11-2	-	TRBJ1-3	few	CASSLSTISGNTIYF	TGTGCCAGCAGCTTAAGCACGATCTCTGGAAACACCATATATTTT
TRBV9	TRBD1	TRBJ2-7	many	CASSGGTGPSEQYF	TGTGCCAGCAGCGGAGGGACAGGTCCTAGCGAGCAGTACTTC
TRBV20-1	TRBD1	TRBJ2-5	medium-sized	CSARGDRETQYF	TGCAGTGCTAGGGGGGACAGGGAGACCCAGTACTTC
TRBV19	-	TRBJ1-5	many	CASSISGDYQPQHF	TGTGCCAGTAGTATTTCAGGAGACTATCAGCCCCAGCATTTT
TRBV28	-	TRBJ2-4	many	CASIPGQLKNIQYF	TGTGCCAGCATCCCGGGACAACTAAAAAACATTCAGTACTTC
TRBV28	-	TRBJ2-6	-	CASSSAGANVLTF	TGTGCCAGCAGTTCAGCTGGGGCCAACGTCCTGACTTTC
TRBV6-2/TRBV6-3	-	TRBJ1-5	many	CASSYSGLSNQPQHF	TGTGCCAGCAGTTACAGCGGGCTTAGCAATCAGCCCCAGCATTTT
TRBV7-9	TRBD1	TRBJ1-1	many	CASRGTANTEAFF	TGTGCCAGCAGAGGGACAGCGAACACTGAAGCTTTCTTT
TRBV9	-	TRBJ2-7	many	CASSRGGSYEQYF	TGTGCCAGCAGCAGGGGGGGATCCTACGAGCAGTACTTC
TRBV13	TRBD2	TRBJ2-7	once	CASSLLAGEQYF	TGTGCCAGCAGCTTACTAGCGGGGGAGCAGTACTTC
TRBV20-1	TRBD2	TRBJ2-1	many	CSARGVLAGGIYNEQFF	TGCAGTGCGAGAGGGGTTCTAGCGGGAGGGATCTACAATGAGCAGTTCTTC
TRBV5-1	-	TRBJ2-7	many	CASSSTRDSYEQYF	TGCGCCAGCAGCTCAACTCGTGACTCCTACGAGCAGTACTTC
TRBV19	-	TRBJ1-5	many	CASSIDRSRTLPQHF	TGTGCCAGTAGTATAGACAGGTCGCGGACTCTGCCCCAGCATTTT
TRBV20-1	TRBD2	TRBJ2-7	many	CSARSLGLAGSYEQYF	TGCAGTGCTAGAAGCCTTGGACTAGCGGGTTCCTACGAGCAGTACTTC